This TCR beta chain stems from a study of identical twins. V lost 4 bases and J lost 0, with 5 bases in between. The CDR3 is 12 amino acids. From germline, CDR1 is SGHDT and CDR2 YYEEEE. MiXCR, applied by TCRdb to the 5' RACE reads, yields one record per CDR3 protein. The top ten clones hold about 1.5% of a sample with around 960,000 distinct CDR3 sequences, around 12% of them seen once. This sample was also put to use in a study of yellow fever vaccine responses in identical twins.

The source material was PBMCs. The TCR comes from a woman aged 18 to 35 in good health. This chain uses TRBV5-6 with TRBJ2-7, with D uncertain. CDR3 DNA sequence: TGTGCCAGCAGCGACCACTCCTACGAGCAGTACTTC. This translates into CASSDHSYEQYF.